This T cell receptor (beta chain) was sequenced for a study of blood T cells in healthy people across ages. With a J-beta primer mix and a sample-barcoded 5' primer, a second PCR ran about 6 to 11 cycles. Each cDNA molecule, via a template-switch adaptor with 12 random nucleotides, was tagged. TCRdb ran MiXCR on the 5' RACE reads and lists one entry per CDR3 protein. This table holds 650,000 to 800,000 distinct CDR3 sequences, under 45% found once. Study results and caveats: Observed TCR beta diversity per million T cells went down as age went up. This fall followed a roughly linear course with age.

Every donor gave 9.5 to 10 milliliters of peripheral blood. A word on this clonotype: Its specificity is unknown.

Germline CDR1 is DFQATT and CDR2 is SNEGSKA (reference sequence). Unmatched junction bases numbered 12, after V lost 0 bases and J lost 6 bases. The CDR3 is 17 amino acids. The chain couples TRBV20-1 to TRBJ2-2; 8 bases fit TRBD1. This receptor was obtained from a man in his 60s in good health. Material for sequencing was blood. For the CDR3, the DNA is TGCAGTGCTAGAGACACCCGGCGGACAGGGTTTCCCGGGGAGCTGTTTTTT. Translated, it gives CSARDTRRTGFPGELFF.